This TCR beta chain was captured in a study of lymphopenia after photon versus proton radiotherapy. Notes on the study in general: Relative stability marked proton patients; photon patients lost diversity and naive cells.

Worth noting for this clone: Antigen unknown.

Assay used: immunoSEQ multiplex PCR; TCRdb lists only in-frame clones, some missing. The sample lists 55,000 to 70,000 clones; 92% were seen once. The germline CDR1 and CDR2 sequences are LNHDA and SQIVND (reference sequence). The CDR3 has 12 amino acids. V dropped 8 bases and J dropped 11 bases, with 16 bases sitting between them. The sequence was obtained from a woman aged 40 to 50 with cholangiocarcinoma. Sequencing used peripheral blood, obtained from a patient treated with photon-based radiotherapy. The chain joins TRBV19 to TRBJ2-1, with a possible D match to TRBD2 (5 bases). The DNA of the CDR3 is TGTGCCAGTGAAGACTACCTGAATAAGCAGTTCTTC. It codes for CASEDYLNKQFF.